The rows below give T cell receptor beta chains drawn from one sample of a study of Graves' ophthalmopathy and Graves' hyperthyroidism. TCRdb fed the multiplex PCR reads into MiXCR, producing one record per CDR3 protein. The sample yields 680,000 or so distinct CDR3 sequences, about a fifth seen once. The specimen sequenced was peripheral blood. These receptors came from a young woman with stable Graves' hyperthyroidism. Some clones in this sample may be carry-over from other donors' samples. Both conserved end residues are part of each CDR3. The D gene is left open where the match is weak. Not all rows give a size; the values are once, few, many and, for expanded clones, a class.

CDR3aa	CDR3nt	abundance	j_gene	v_gene	d_gene
CASSLVPGKNTEAFF	TGTGCCAGCAGTTTAGTTCCAGGGAAGAACACTGAAGCTTTCTTT	many	TRBJ1-1	TRBV12-3/TRBV12-4	.
CASRLGAWTEAFF	TGTGCCAGCAGGCTGGGCGCCTGGACTGAAGCTTTCTTT	.	TRBJ1-1	TRBV6-1	.
CASSLGYSQLEQYF	TGCGCCAGCAGCCTTGGATATTCGCAGTTGGAGCAGTACTTC	.	TRBJ2-7	TRBV5-1	.
CASSALHSSYEQYF	TGTGCCAGCAGTGCCCTACATAGCTCCTACGAGCAGTACTTC	.	TRBJ2-7	TRBV6-1	.
CASSLGTGVGGYNQPQHF	TGTGCCAGCAGCCTGGGGACAGGGGTCGGAGGGTACAATCAGCCCCAGCATTTT	.	TRBJ1-5	TRBV12-3/TRBV12-4	TRBD1
CASSLVGGATGELFF	TGTGCCAGCAGCCTGGTTGGGGGGGCCACCGGGGAGCTGTTTTTT	many	TRBJ2-2	TRBV11-1	.
CASSLVPGANQPQHF	TGTGCCAGCAGCTTAGTGCCGGGGGCGAATCAGCCCCAGCATTTT	few	TRBJ1-5	TRBV7-2	.
CASSYYQPQHF	TGTGCCAGCAGTTATTATCAGCCCCAGCATTTT	many	TRBJ1-5	TRBV6-5	.
CATSRDYTDGNEKLFF	TGTGCCACCAGCAGGGATTACACCGACGGTAATGAAAAACTGTTTTTT	.	TRBJ1-4	TRBV15	.
CASSLGWGRLNYGYTF	TGTGCCAGCAGCTTAGGGTGGGGGCGCCTTAACTATGGCTACACCTTC	.	TRBJ1-2	TRBV11-2	.
CASSDQDRDGGYTF	TGTGCCAGTAGCGATCAGGACAGGGACGGTGGCTACACCTTC	.	TRBJ1-2	TRBV19	TRBD1
CASSLKQGNYGYTF	TGTGCCAGCAGCCTAAAACAGGGTAACTATGGCTACACCTTC	many	TRBJ1-2	TRBV5-5	.
CASSSIGDGANVLTF	TGTGCCAGCAGCTCAATAGGGGACGGGGCCAACGTCCTGACTTTC	many	TRBJ2-6	TRBV11-2	.
CASSSSGRGEQYF	TGTGCCAGTAGTTCCAGTGGTCGGGGCGAGCAGTACTTC	many	TRBJ2-7	TRBV19	.
CASSYAGPGTGSYEQYF	TGTGCCAGCAGTTACGCCGGCCCCGGGACAGGGTCATACGAGCAGTACTTC	many	TRBJ2-7	TRBV6-5	TRBD1
CASSPRLPEAFF	TGTGCCAGCTCACCACGACTCCCTGAAGCTTTCTTT	few	TRBJ1-1	TRBV18	.
CAWSVLGADYGYTF	TGTGCCTGGAGTGTACTGGGGGCGGACTATGGCTACACCTTC	many	TRBJ1-2	TRBV30	.
CASSVMSAPNYGYTF	TGTGCCAGCTCGGTGATGAGCGCTCCTAACTATGGCTACACCTTC	.	TRBJ1-2	TRBV12-3/TRBV12-4	.
CASTAGGGAGTQYF	TGTGCCAGCACCGCAGGCGGGGGGGCAGGGACCCAGTACTTC	.	TRBJ2-5	TRBV6-1	TRBD2
CASSPGQILGQPQHF	TGTGCCAGCAGCCCGGGACAGATTTTGGGACAGCCCCAGCATTTT	many	TRBJ1-5	TRBV12-3/TRBV12-4	TRBD1
CASSLRDKLMNTEAFF	TGTGCCAGCAGCCTTAGGGATAAGTTGATGAACACTGAAGCTTTCTTT	.	TRBJ1-1	TRBV11-1	.
CASSPEVSGSPGELLF	TGCGCCAGCAGCCCCGAAGTTAGCGGGAGCCCCGGGGAGCTGTTGTTT	.	TRBJ2-2	TRBV5-1	TRBD2
CASSPRTVNNEQFF	TGTGCCAGCAGTCCCCGGACAGTCAACAATGAGCAGTTCTTC	.	TRBJ2-1	TRBV6-1	.
CSASDNYGYTF	TGCAGTGCCTCCGACAACTATGGCTACACCTTC	many	TRBJ1-2	TRBV20-1	.
CASSTATRLDGYTF	TGTGCCAGCAGTACCGCCACGAGGTTAGATGGCTACACCTTC	once	TRBJ1-2	TRBV6-2/TRBV6-3	.
CASSLEPGWGTEAFF	TGTGCCAGCAGTTTAGAGCCGGGGTGGGGCACTGAAGCTTTCTTT	many	TRBJ1-1	TRBV12-3/TRBV12-4	.
CASSKSDGSNQPQHF	TGTGCCAGCAGCAAATCGGACGGAAGCAATCAGCCCCAGCATTTT	many	TRBJ1-5	TRBV7-9	.
CASSPPNRGTHEQYF	TGTGCCAGCTCACCACCGAACAGGGGGACCCACGAGCAGTACTTC	.	TRBJ2-7	TRBV18	TRBD1
CASSADQGAYGYTF	TGCGCCAGCAGCGCAGACCAGGGGGCCTATGGCTACACCTTC	many	TRBJ1-2	TRBV5-1	TRBD1
CAARGGSTGELFF	TGTGCCGCCAGGGGGGGAAGCACCGGGGAGCTGTTTTTT	few	TRBJ2-2	TRBV19	.
CASSLWGDPYEQYF	TGTGCCAGCAGCTTATGGGGGGACCCCTACGAGCAGTACTTC	many	TRBJ2-7	TRBV7-9	.
CASSEVDGSNTEAFF	TGTGCCAGCAGTGAGGTGGACGGCTCGAACACTGAAGCTTTCTTT	.	TRBJ1-1	TRBV6-1	.
CASTLVGPANGYTF	TGTGCCAGCACCCTAGTTGGACCTGCAAATGGCTACACCTTC	many	TRBJ1-2	TRBV6-5	.
CASSRGTSYEQYF	TGTGCCAGCAGCCGTGGGACTTCATACGAGCAGTACTTC	many	TRBJ2-7	TRBV11-2	.
CAPYLRPQAFF	TGTGCTCCCTACCTACGTCCGCAAGCTTTCTTT	.	TRBJ1-1	TRBV7-7	.
CASCSAGDSGANVLTF	TGCGCCAGCTGCTCCGCGGGGGACTCTGGGGCCAACGTCCTGACTTTC	.	TRBJ2-6	TRBV5-1	TRBD2
CASSLDAAHYGYTF	TGCGCCAGCAGCTTGGATGCAGCGCACTATGGCTACACCTTC	.	TRBJ1-2	TRBV5-1	.
CASRQGRLNSPLHF	TGTGCCAGCAGACAAGGACGGTTGAATTCACCCCTCCACTTT	many	TRBJ1-6	TRBV6-1	.
CASSYIAGGRNEQYF	TGTGCCAGCAGTTACATTGCGGGAGGAAGGAACGAGCAGTACTTC	.	TRBJ2-7	TRBV6-2/TRBV6-3	TRBD2
CSVARDRGGTGELFF	TGCAGCGTTGCCCGGGACAGGGGTGGCACCGGGGAGCTGTTTTTT	many	TRBJ2-2	TRBV29-1	TRBD1
CASSLGPAGRNTDTQYF	TGTGCCAGCAGCTTAGGTCCAGCGGGAAGAAACACAGATACGCAGTATTTT	.	TRBJ2-3	TRBV11-2	TRBD2
CASSFGPTRGEQYF	TGTGCCAGCAGTTTCGGGCCAACAAGGGGCGAGCAGTACTTC	once	TRBJ2-7	TRBV12-3/TRBV12-4	.
CASSSSVGTYNEQFF	TGTGCCAGCAGTTCCTCTGTTGGGACGTACAATGAGCAGTTCTTC	.	TRBJ2-1	TRBV12-3/TRBV12-4	.
CASKGGRDFIYEQYF	TGTGCCAGCAAGGGAGGACGGGACTTTATCTACGAGCAGTACTTC	.	TRBJ2-7	TRBV6-2/TRBV6-3	.
CASMGSRDRGTNYGYTF	TGTGCCAGCATGGGGTCCCGGGACAGGGGGACTAACTATGGCTACACCTTC	many	TRBJ1-2	TRBV2	TRBD1
CSAPTGVMNTEAFF	TGCAGTGCTCCAACAGGGGTGATGAACACTGAAGCTTTCTTT	many	TRBJ1-1	TRBV20-1	TRBD1
CASRGPAVETQYF	TGTGCCAGCAGGGGTCCGGCGGTGGAGACCCAGTACTTC	.	TRBJ2-5	TRBV28	.
CASSLKLGARDAQGTEAFF	TGTGCCAGCAGCTTAAAACTAGGGGCTCGGGACGCTCAGGGGACTGAAGCTTTCTTT	many	TRBJ1-1	TRBV7-3	.
CASSLEGQEPIYEQYF	TGTGCCAGCAGCTTAGAGGGTCAGGAGCCAATATACGAGCAGTACTTC	few	TRBJ2-7	TRBV11-2	.
CASSSEPGELFF	TGTGCCAGCAGCTCAGAGCCCGGGGAGCTGTTTTTT	many	TRBJ2-2	TRBV7-8	.
CASSYSMSGGLYGYTF	TGTGCCAGCAGTTACTCGATGTCAGGAGGGTTGTATGGCTACACCTTC	many	TRBJ1-2	TRBV6-5	.
CASTMTGAVTEAFF	TGTGCCAGCACCATGACAGGGGCCGTTACTGAAGCTTTCTTT	many	TRBJ1-1	TRBV12-3/TRBV12-4	TRBD1
CASSLGRAGARSYEQYF	TGTGCCAGCAGCTTGGGAAGAGCGGGGGCCCGCTCCTACGAGCAGTACTTC	.	TRBJ2-7	TRBV11-2	TRBD2
CASSLGSGGVTETQYF	TGTGCCAGCAGTTTAGGTAGCGGGGGTGTGACGGAGACCCAGTACTTC	.	TRBJ2-5	TRBV12-3/TRBV12-4	TRBD2
CASSPDSVWGYTF	TGTGCCAGCAGCCCTGACTCTGTTTGGGGCTACACCTTC	many	TRBJ1-2	TRBV12-3/TRBV12-4	.
CASSTRNRRNTEAFF	TGTGCCAGTAGTACTCGAAACAGGAGAAACACTGAAGCTTTCTTT	many	TRBJ1-1	TRBV19	.